Detailed here is one T cell receptor (beta chain). Antigen: not known. The same CDR3 can be traced to other DNA sequences in this sample. The input for sorted-subset replicate PCRs was approximately 200 ng DNA, around 27,000 T cell genomes. Clones were sequenced by immunoSEQ multiplex PCR, and TCRdb holds only the in-frame ones, with some missing. The repertoire holds over a million clones, with 95% to 99% as singletons. The CDR3 contains 12 residues. V was clipped by 4 bases and J by 4 bases, with 9 bases between them. Germline loops: CDR1 SGHRS, CDR2 YFSETQ. The sample is drawn from a study of shared clonotypes between healthy human individuals. Overall study results and limits: The four-donor shared clonotypes exceeded non-shared clonotypes in generation probability, with non-shared ones scoring lower. It was the few donors that limited the genetic and exposure-history diversity represented.

CD45RA-negative memory and CD45RA+ naive subsets were split from the CD4+ cells. This TCR came from a man in his thirties or forties in good health. The J gene is TRBJ2-7, the V gene TRBV5-1; TRBD2 is a possible D gene (5 bases). Material for sequencing was naive CD4+ T cells sorted from blood. Subset meaning: CD45RA+ positively selected. The CDR3 DNA reads as TGCGCCAGCAGCGGGAGTAGTTACGAGCAGTACTTC. Translating it yields CASSGSSYEQYF. Full variable domain (missing parts from reference TRBV5-1 and TRBJ2-7): KAGVTQTPRYLIKTRGQQVTLSCSPISGHRSVSWYQQTPGQGLQFLFEYFSETQRNKGNFPGRFSGRQFSNSRSEMNVSTLELGDSALYLCASSGSSYEQYFGPGTRLTVT.